These 7 T cell receptor beta chains were sequenced from one sample in a study of cytomegalovirus exposure and HLA in healthy donors. PCR was performed using 60 Vbeta and 13 Jbeta primers. Sequencing was performed with immunoSEQ multiplex PCR; in TCRdb, only in-frame clones are kept and a portion is missing. The table lists 150,000 to 200,000 clones, around 76% of them singletons. What was sequenced was PBMCs. The receptors were sampled from a man aged 25 to 45 in good health and CMV-seronegative.

V is TRBV7-6 and J is TRBJ2-2, with TRBD1 identical over 7 bases. CDR3 length: 15 residues. V shed 5 bases, J shed 4 bases, and the junction held 7 bases outside the gene matches. Germline V gives CDR1 SGHVS, CDR2 FNYEAQ. CDR3 in DNA: TGTGCCAGCAGCCCCACAGGGGTTGTCACCGGGGAGCTGTTTTTT. Amino acids: CASSPTGVVTGELFF.

The chain employs TRBV5-3 and TRBJ1-5; TRBD1 might be the D (5 bases). TRBV5-3 falls under the ORF class, with uncertain function. The CDR3 is 17 residues long. V lost 4 bases and J 4 bases, leaving 21 bases between the germline ends. The CDR3 region is CARSPLDRIAGNQPQHF. DNA for the CDR3: TGTGCCAGAAGCCCTTTAGACAGAATAGCTGGTAATCAGCCCCAGCATTTT.

The chain uses TRBV27 and TRBJ2-7; 7 bases fit TRBD1. V trimming: 3 bases; J trimming: 3 bases; junction bases outside the gene matches: 5. In germline, CDR1 is MNHEY, CDR2 SMNVEV (reference sequence). The CDR3 sequence is 14 residues long. CDR3 amino acids: CASSLLGQIYEQYF. The CDR3 coding sequence is TGTGCCAGCAGTTTGCTGGGACAGATCTACGAGCAGTACTTC.

The chain couples TRBV10-1 to TRBJ2-2; no firm D call. The CDR3 loop spans 13 amino acids. Germline-derived CDR1 and CDR2 are WNHNN and SYGVQD (reference sequence). The germline V and J ends were trimmed by 5 bases and 0 bases, with 4 bases remaining between them. This CDR3 reads CASSRANTGELFF. CDR3 sequence (DNA): TGCGCCAGCAGTCGAGCGAACACCGGGGAGCTGTTTTTT.

The chain couples TRBV14 to TRBJ2-7, with 9 bases aligning to TRBD2. The V gene's germline CDR1 is SGHDN and CDR2 FVKESK. The V and J ends lost 7 bases and 5 bases, in that order; junction bases with no gene match: 12. There are 15 residues in the CDR3. In nucleotides, the CDR3 is TGTGCCAGCACTCTCGGGTTAGCGGGGGACCACGAGCAGTACTTC. Protein: CASTLGLAGDHEQYF. The full variable domain, its missing parts supplied by reference TRBV14 and TRBJ2-7, is EAGVTQFPSHSVIEKGQTVTLRCDPISGHDNLYWYRRVMGKEIKFLLHFVKESKQDESGMPNNRFLAERTGGTYSTLKVQPAELEDSGVYFCASTLGLAGDHEQYFGPGTRLTVT.

This chain joins TRBV29-1 and TRBJ1-4; 8 nucleotides line up with TRBD1. The CDR3 is made up of 13 amino acids. CDR1 is SQVTM and CDR2 is ANQGSEA in the germline V gene. V shed 7 bases and J 8 bases; nucleotides not matched to a gene: 9. Here the CDR3 reads CSADRGSGEKLFF. CDR3 DNA: TGCAGCGCAGACAGGGGATCGGGGGAAAAACTGTTTTTT.

This clone was detected only once. V gene TRBV28 combines with J gene TRBJ1-2; 8 bases line up with TRBD1. V lost 5 bases to trimming and J lost 12 bases; unmatched junction nucleotides: 8. CDR3 size: 12 residues. In germline, CDR1 is MDHEN, CDR2 SYDVKM. The CDR3 nucleotides read TGTGCCAGCAGTCCTTTACAGGGGGTGGACACCTTC. Translating gives CASSPLQGVDTF.